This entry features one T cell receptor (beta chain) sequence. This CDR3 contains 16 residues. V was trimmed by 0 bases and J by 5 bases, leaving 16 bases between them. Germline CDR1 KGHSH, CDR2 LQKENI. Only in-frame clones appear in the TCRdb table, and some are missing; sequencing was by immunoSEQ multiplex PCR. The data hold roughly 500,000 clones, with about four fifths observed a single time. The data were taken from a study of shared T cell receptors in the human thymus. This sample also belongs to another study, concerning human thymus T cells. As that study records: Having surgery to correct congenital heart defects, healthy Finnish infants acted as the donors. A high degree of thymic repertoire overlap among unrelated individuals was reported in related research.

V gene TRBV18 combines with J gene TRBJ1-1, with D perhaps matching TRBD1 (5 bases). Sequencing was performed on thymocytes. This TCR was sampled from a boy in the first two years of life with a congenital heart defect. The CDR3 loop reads CASSPPNAAGTTEAFF. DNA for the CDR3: TGTGCCAGCTCACCACCTAATGCAGCGGGGACTACTGAAGCTTTCTTT.